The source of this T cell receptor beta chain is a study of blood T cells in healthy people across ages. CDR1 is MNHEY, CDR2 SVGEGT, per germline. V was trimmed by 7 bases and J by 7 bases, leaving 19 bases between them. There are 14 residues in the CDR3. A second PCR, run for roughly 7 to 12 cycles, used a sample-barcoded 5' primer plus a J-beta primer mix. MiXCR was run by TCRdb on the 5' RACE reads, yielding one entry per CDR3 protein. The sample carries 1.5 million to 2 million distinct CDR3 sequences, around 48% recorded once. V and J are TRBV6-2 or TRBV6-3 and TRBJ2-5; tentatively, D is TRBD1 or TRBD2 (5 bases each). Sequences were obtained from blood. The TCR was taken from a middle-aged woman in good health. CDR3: CASTTPVRDGTQYF. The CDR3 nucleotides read TGTGCCAGCACCACCCCCGTCCGGGACGGGACCCAGTACTTC.